The 16 T cell receptor beta chains in this list originate from one sample, sequenced in a study of siplizumab effects on memory and regulatory T cells. This table comes from immunoSEQ multiplex PCR, and its TCRdb copy is limited to in-frame clones, with some not included. Of some 100,000 clones in the sample, 94% were seen once. Sequences were obtained from Tregs sorted from blood. The receptors shown here come from a human donor in good health.

The J gene is TRBJ2-3, the V gene TRBV29-1; weak D call: TRBD1 (5 bases). CDR1 and CDR2 from the germline V gene are SQVTM and ANQGSEA. V dropped 5 bases and J dropped 3 bases, with 9 bases sitting between them. The CDR3 length is 12 residues. CDR3 coding DNA: TGCAGCGTTCGTAAGGGGACAGATACGCAGTATTTT. It yields the protein CSVRKGTDTQYF.

CDR3 nucleotide sequence: TGTGCCTCCTGCTGGGGGGCCAACGTCCTGACTTTC. Translated: CASCWGANVLTF. The chain carries TRBV30 and TRBJ2-6; D uncertain. The CDR3 loop spans 12 amino acids. The germline CDR1 and CDR2 sequences are GTSNPN and SVGIG (reference sequence). The ends were cut back, 7 bases at V and 4 bases at J, with 8 bases in the middle.

This chain links TRBV29-1 with TRBJ1-2; 10 bases match TRBD1. V lost 0 bases, J lost 3 bases, and 7 bases stayed unmatched. The length of the CDR3 is 16 residues. Germline CDR1 is SQVTM and CDR2 is ANQGSEA. CDR3 bases: TGCAGCGTTGAAGATCGGGACAGGGGATGGGACTATGGCTACACCTTC. Translation: CSVEDRDRGWDYGYTF.

The table lists this clone with a few counts. V and J are TRBV30 and TRBJ1-5, with D unclear. The V gene lost 4 bases and the J gene lost 0 bases, with 22 bases spanning the gap. The CDR3 is 18 amino acids. From germline, CDR1 is GTSNPN and CDR2 SVGIG (reference sequence). CDR3 DNA sequence: TGTGCCTGGAAGGACTCTTCTCTTGGCAGGAATAGCAATCAGCCCCAGCATTTT. It is translated as CAWKDSSLGRNSNQPQHF. Full variable domain (outside the CDR3, taken from reference TRBV30 and TRBJ1-5): SQTIHQWPATLVQPVGSPLSLECTVEGTSNPNLYWYRQAAGRGLQLLFYSVGIGQISSEVPQNLSASRPQDRQFILSSKKLLLSDSGFYLCAWKDSSLGRNSNQPQHFGDGTRLSIL.

The chain is built from TRBV30 and TRBJ1-2; D unresolved. V lost 4 bases to trimming and J lost 7 bases, with 13 bases between them. The germline V gene encodes CDR1 GTSNPN and CDR2 SVGIG (reference sequence). The CDR3 runs to 12 residues. CDR3 sequence (DNA): TGTGCCTGGAAATTTACCCTGGGTGGCTACACCTTC. It translates to CAWKFTLGGYTF.

The rearrangement joins TRBV18 to TRBJ2-5; 7 bases are a match to TRBD1. Germline V CDR1 and CDR2: KGHSH, LQKENI. The CDR3 runs 13 residues. After removal of 5 bases from V and 2 bases from J, the junction contained 2 bases not matched to a gene. The CDR3 region has the DNA TGTGCCAGCTCAGGGGGACAGCAAGAGACCCAGTACTTC. It specifies CASSGGQQETQYF.

The chain couples TRBV5-4 to TRBJ1-1; D unclear. This CDR3 is built from 13 residues. Germline V gene lookup returns CDR1 SGHNT and CDR2 YYREEE (reference sequence). V lost 4 bases, J lost 7 bases, and 14 bases lay in between. The CDR3 bases are TGTGCCAGCAGCCCTGACCCGGGCGGTGAAGCTTTCTTT. This encodes CASSPDPGGEAFF.

The gene calls are TRBV5-1 and TRBJ2-1, with D possibly being TRBD2 (5 bases). The germline V and J ends were trimmed by 6 bases and 5 bases, with 27 bases remaining between them. This CDR3 has 18 residues. Per the germline V gene, CDR1 is SGHRS and CDR2 is YFSETQ. The CDR3 loop is CASNKEDFEIPLNNEQFF. The CDR3, as DNA: TGCGCCAGCAACAAGGAGGATTTCGAAATCCCGCTAAACAATGAGCAGTTCTTC.

This clone came up once. The rearrangement uses TRBV6-1 and TRBJ2-2, with unresolved D. The CDR3 covers 13 residues. Germline V gene sequence: CDR1 MNHNS, CDR2 SASEGT. Trimming left V 10 bases short and J 0 bases short, with 9 bases between. The CDR3 DNA reads TGTGCCACCAGGATCGCGAACACCGGGGAGCTGTTTTTT. This gives the protein CATRIANTGELFF.

This clone was found once. The J gene is TRBJ1-4, the V gene TRBV11-2; no definite D call. Germline CDR1 and CDR2: SGHAT and FQNNGV. V lost 6 bases, J lost 0 bases, and 8 bases lay in between. This CDR3 has 14 amino acids. The CDR3 sequence: CASSSYATNEKLFF. DNA for the CDR3: TGTGCCAGCAGTTCATACGCAACTAATGAAAAACTGTTTTTT.

J is TRBJ2-2 and V is TRBV7-8; D is possibly TRBD1 or TRBD2 (5 bases each). CDR1 SGHVS and CDR2 FQNEAQ come from the germline V gene. V was trimmed by 0 bases and J by 6 bases, leaving 11 bases between them. CDR3 length: 15 residues. The CDR3 bases are TGTGCCAGCAGCTTAGCAACTAGGGGATCCGGGGAGCTGTTTTTT. As protein: CASSLATRGSGELFF. Full variable domain (rest looked up from reference TRBV7-8 and TRBJ2-2): GAGVSQSPRYKVAKRGQDVALRCDPISGHVSLFWYQQALGQGPEFLTYFQNEAQLDKSGLPSDRFFAERPEGSVSTLKIQRTQQEDSAVYLCASSLATRGSGELFFGEGSRLTVL.

DNA of the CDR3: TGCGCCAGCAGCTGGACCGGGACAGGGGGCTACGAGCAGTACTTC. Protein: CASSWTGTGGYEQYF. The rearrangement links TRBV5-1 to TRBJ2-7; 11 bases agree with TRBD1. The CDR3 totals 15 residues. J lost 3 bases, V lost 3 bases, and 5 bases had no gene match. CDR1 and CDR2 (germline): SGHRS, YFSETQ.

The gene calls are TRBV7-9 and TRBJ1-1; D unclear. V lost 5 bases to trimming and J lost 3 bases, with 22 bases between them. The CDR3 sequence is 17 residues long. Germline V gene lookup returns CDR1 SEHNR and CDR2 FQNEAQ (reference sequence). CDR3 sequence reads: CASSANRGVSLDTEAFF. The CDR3 DNA is TGTGCCAGCAGCGCGAACAGAGGAGTTTCCTTGGACACTGAAGCTTTCTTT.

The CDR3 nucleotides read TGTGCCAGCAGCTTTTTTGGTCGAGGGGACATCTCCTACGAGCAGTACTTC. As protein: CASSFFGRGDISYEQYF. The chain employs TRBV7-8 and TRBJ2-7; D might be TRBD1 (6 bases). CDR1 and CDR2 from the germline V gene are SGHVS and FQNEAQ. Between the trimmed V and J ends, which lost 3 bases and 0 bases, there was a span of 18 bases. The CDR3 covers 17 residues.

The chain couples TRBV5-1 to TRBJ1-4; no clear D. The germline V gene has CDR1 SGHRS and CDR2 YFSETQ. V lost 2 bases to trimming and J lost 3 bases, with 8 bases between them. This CDR3 spans 14 amino acids. CDR3 DNA: TGCGCCAGCAGCTTAACAGCGGCTAATGAAAAACTGTTTTTT. It specifies CASSLTAANEKLFF.

The genes are TRBV28 and TRBJ2-3, with 7 positions matching TRBD2. The CDR3 totals 16 residues. The J segment lost 6 bases and the V segment lost 3 bases, leaving 12 bases of the junction unmatched. In germline, CDR1 is MDHEN, CDR2 SYDVKM. CDR3 sequence reads: CASSLSGGGSYDTQYF. The CDR3 bases are TGTGCCAGCAGTTTGTCTGGCGGGGGATCCTATGATACGCAGTATTTT.